Below are 21 T cell receptor beta chains sequenced from a single sample in a study of T-cell reconstitution after alpha-beta-depleted transplantation in children. It was with unique molecular identifiers that the TCRbeta library was prepared. MiXCR, applied by TCRdb to the PCR reads, yields one record per CDR3 protein. This repertoire shows some 550,000 distinct CDR3 sequences, approximately 20% found once; its top ten account for 3.3%. The sample consisted of PBMCs from the stem cell graft donor, taken from the stem cell graft. These receptors were taken from a human donor who donated a stem cell graft to a child with acute lymphoblastic leukemia.

This clonotype has a count of ten or more. The rearrangement uses TRBV5-1 and TRBJ1-1; perhaps TRBD1 as D (6 bases). Per the germline V gene, CDR1 is SGHRS and CDR2 is YFSETQ. There are 14 residues in the CDR3. V lost 4 bases and J lost 4, with 14 bases in between. CDR3 amino acids: CASSPRGGSTEAFF. The CDR3 DNA follows: TGCGCCAGCAGCCCCAGGGGAGGGAGCACTGAAGCTTTCTTT.

The chain has TRBV11-1 and TRBJ1-1; D not certain. V shed 2 bases and J shed 10 bases, with 14 bases lying between them. CDR1 and CDR2 from the germline V gene are SGHAT and FQDESV (reference sequence). The CDR3 is made up of 13 amino acids. The CDR3 is CASSLPGTLGAFF. The CDR3 DNA reads as TGTGCCAGCAGCTTACCCGGCACATTGGGAGCTTTCTTT.

The chain joins TRBV5-1 to TRBJ2-1, with D maybe TRBD1 (5 bases). This CDR3 spans 14 amino acids. The germline V and J ends were trimmed by 5 bases and 3 bases, with 12 bases remaining between them. The germline gives CDR1 SGHRS, CDR2 YFSETQ. The CDR3 reads CASRGQGGYNEQFF. The DNA of the CDR3 is TGCGCCAGCAGAGGCCAGGGCGGCTACAATGAGCAGTTCTTC.

This clonotype was picked up a small number of times. The chain couples TRBV12-3 or TRBV12-4 to TRBJ2-7; 8 positions match TRBD2. The CDR3 is 14 residues long. V shed 6 bases and J 4 bases; nucleotides not matched to a gene: 8. The CDR3 DNA reads as TGTGCCAGCAGGGGTGGGACTAGGGGATACGAGCAGTACTTC. Encoded protein: CASRGGTRGYEQYF.

This clonotype was picked up a small number of times. The chain has TRBV27 and TRBJ2-1; D not certain. CDR1 and CDR2 (germline): MNHEY, SMNVEV (reference sequence). This CDR3 spans 14 amino acids. The V gene lost 3 bases and the J gene lost 3 bases, with 9 bases spanning the gap. The DNA of the CDR3 is TGTGCCAGCAGTTTGCCGGGTAACTACAATGAGCAGTTCTTC. Protein sequence: CASSLPGNYNEQFF.

This clonotype was detected only a few times. The V gene is TRBV12-3 or TRBV12-4, the J gene TRBJ1-5; weak D call: TRBD1 (5 bases). The length of the CDR3 is 14 residues. V was trimmed by 7 bases and J by 7 bases, leaving 17 bases between them. The CDR3 loop reads CASTATGSRQPQHF. Written as DNA, the CDR3 is TGTGCCAGCACCGCAACAGGCTCAAGGCAGCCCCAGCATTTT.

This clonotype has more than one count but fewer than ten. The rearrangement joins TRBV29-1 to TRBJ1-6; 7 positions agree with TRBD1. Germline V gene lookup returns CDR1 SQVTM and CDR2 ANQGSEA. The CDR3 runs 15 residues. Trimming removed 3 bases from V and 7 bases from J; junction bases left unmatched: 9. The CDR3 DNA reads TGCAGCGTTGAGCCCACAGGACAGGCCAATTCACCCCTCCACTTT. Its translation is CSVEPTGQANSPLHF.

This clonotype appeared once. The genes are TRBV6-1 and TRBJ1-3; tentative D call: TRBD1 (6 bases). CDR3 length: 15 residues. Trimming took off 8 bases at V and 4 bases at J, with 18 bases between the two ends. CDR1 MNHNS and CDR2 SASEGT come from the germline V gene. CDR3 sequence: CASAPQGLKGNTIYF. For the CDR3, the DNA is TGTGCCAGCGCCCCACAGGGTTTGAAAGGAAACACCATATATTTT.

This chain connects TRBV12-3 or TRBV12-4 to TRBJ1-4; D may be TRBD1 (5 bases). The V gene lost 2 bases and the J gene lost 0 bases, with 19 bases spanning the gap. The CDR3 runs to 19 residues. CDR3 DNA sequence: TGTGCCAGCAGTTTAAGGGGTGGAGGGGTCTTTGCAACTAATGAAAAACTGTTTTTT. Protein: CASSLRGGGVFATNEKLFF.

The rearrangement joins TRBV10-3 to TRBJ2-7; no reliable D call. This CDR3 comprises 13 residues. CDR1 and CDR2 from the germline V gene are ENHRY and SYGVKD. V shed 0 bases and J shed 0 bases, with 3 bases lying between them. CDR3 residues: CAISESLSYEQYF. CDR3 bases: TGTGCCATCAGTGAGTCTCTCTCCTACGAGCAGTACTTC.

The table lists this clonotype with a few counts. The J gene is TRBJ2-1, the V gene TRBV5-1; a possible D gene is TRBD2 (5 bases). Germline loops: CDR1 SGHRS, CDR2 YFSETQ. The CDR3 covers 14 residues. Trimming cost V 4 bases and J 10 bases, with 18 bases left between them. CDR3 nucleotide sequence: TGCGCCAGCAGCATCGGACTCGGCCCGAGGGAGCAGTTCTTC. Amino acid sequence: CASSIGLGPREQFF.

The V call is TRBV29-1, the J call TRBJ2-1, with TRBD2 identical over 13 bases. The CDR3 totals 16 residues. J gave up 4 bases and V 3 bases, and 6 bases lay outside the gene matches. Germline CDR1 and CDR2: SQVTM and ANQGSEA. The CDR3 loop is CSVDGLAGEKYNEQFF. For the CDR3, the DNA is TGCAGCGTTGACGGACTAGCGGGAGAGAAGTACAATGAGCAGTTCTTC.

This rearrangement joins TRBV2 to TRBJ2-7; D possibly matches TRBD1 or TRBD2 (6 bases each). CDR3 length: 18 amino acids. CDR1 and CDR2 (germline): SNHLY, FYNNEI. V was trimmed by 3 bases and J by 5 bases, leaving 26 bases between them. The DNA of the CDR3 is TGTGCCAGCAGTGAGAGGGGACTGTTTCCCCGCCAGGGGAACGAGCAGTACTTC. Protein sequence: CASSERGLFPRQGNEQYF. Variable domain in full (rest from reference TRBV2 and TRBJ2-7): EPEVTQTPSHQVTQMGQEVILRCVPISNHLYFYWYRQILGQKVEFLVSFYNNEISEKSEIFDDQFSVERPDGSNFTLKIRSTKLEDSAMYFCASSERGLFPRQGNEQYFGPGTRLTVT.

V and J are TRBV4-2 and TRBJ2-7; 7 bases match TRBD2. The junction had 10 bases not matched to a gene; V was cut back by 1 base and J by 4 bases. The CDR3 is 16 residues long. Germline CDR1 LGHNA, CDR2 YNFKEQ. CDR3 amino acids: CASSQGRAGRSYEQYF. The CDR3, as DNA: TGTGCCAGCAGCCAAGGTCGAGCCGGGAGGTCTTACGAGCAGTACTTC.

The chain carries TRBV29-1 and TRBJ2-1; no clear D gene. V lost 0 bases and J 7 bases, leaving 13 bases between the germline ends. From germline, CDR1 is SQVTM and CDR2 ANQGSEA. The CDR3 extends over 14 amino acids. CDR3 sequence reads: CSVEDQRHSNEQFF. For the CDR3, the DNA is TGCAGCGTTGAAGACCAACGACATTCAAATGAGCAGTTCTTC.

This clonotype was observed many times. This chain links TRBV7-3 with TRBJ2-1; no definite D call. The CDR3 contains 15 residues. Germline V lookup: CDR1 SGHTA, CDR2 FQGTGA. Trimming took 0 bases from V and 6 from J, leaving 12 bases between them. In DNA form, the CDR3 reads TGTGCCAGCAGCTTAACGGTAGGGCTCGCCAATGAGCAGTTCTTC. Translated, it gives CASSLTVGLANEQFF.

The chain joins TRBV2 to TRBJ1-5; D call uncertain. The V gene lost 7 bases and the J gene lost 4 bases, with 11 bases spanning the gap. The CDR3 runs 13 residues. Germline CDR1 is SNHLY and CDR2 is FYNNEI. CDR3 DNA sequence: TGTGCCAGCAAGGTCCAGAAAAATCAGCCCCAGCATTTT. Its protein is CASKVQKNQPQHF.

The chain uses TRBV4-1 and TRBJ2-7, with no clear D. The V gene's germline CDR1 is MGHRA and CDR2 YSYEKL. Trimming shortened V by 0 bases and J by 3 bases, and 6 bases separated the two germline ends. This CDR3 comprises 13 residues. The DNA of the CDR3 is TGCGCCAGCAGCCAAGAGAGGAGCTACGAGCAGTACTTC. Its translation is CASSQERSYEQYF.

This clonotype was detected only a few times. The V and J genes are TRBV10-2 and TRBJ2-2, with 8 positions matching TRBD2. Germline CDR1 reads WSHSY; CDR2 reads SAAADI. This CDR3 is 15 amino acids long. V gave up 4 bases and J gave up 5 bases; unmatched junction bases: 6. This CDR3 is CASSASGSVTGELFF. The CDR3 DNA reads as TGCGCCAGCAGTGCCAGCGGGAGCGTGACCGGGGAGCTGTTTTTT.

The rearrangement joins TRBV30 to TRBJ2-7; perhaps TRBD2 as D (6 bases). V gave up 0 bases and J gave up 4 bases, with 10 bases separating them. The CDR3 consists of 13 residues. The germline V gene encodes CDR1 GTSNPN and CDR2 SVGIG (reference sequence). CDR3 amino acids: CAWSVARGYEQYF. DNA for the CDR3: TGTGCCTGGAGTGTAGCCCGGGGGTACGAGCAGTACTTC.

Points on this clonotype: Relative to the germline gene, one junction end is altered; a read error may explain this. This chain joins TRBV27 and TRBJ2-2, with D possibly being TRBD2 (5 bases). The CDR3 is 14 residues long. Germline V gene data show CDR1 as MNHEY and CDR2 as SMNVEV (reference sequence). The CDR3 loop reads CASSLGPNTGEQFF. DNA for the CDR3: TGTGCCAGCAGTTTAGGCCCGAACACCGGGGAGCAGTTTTTT.